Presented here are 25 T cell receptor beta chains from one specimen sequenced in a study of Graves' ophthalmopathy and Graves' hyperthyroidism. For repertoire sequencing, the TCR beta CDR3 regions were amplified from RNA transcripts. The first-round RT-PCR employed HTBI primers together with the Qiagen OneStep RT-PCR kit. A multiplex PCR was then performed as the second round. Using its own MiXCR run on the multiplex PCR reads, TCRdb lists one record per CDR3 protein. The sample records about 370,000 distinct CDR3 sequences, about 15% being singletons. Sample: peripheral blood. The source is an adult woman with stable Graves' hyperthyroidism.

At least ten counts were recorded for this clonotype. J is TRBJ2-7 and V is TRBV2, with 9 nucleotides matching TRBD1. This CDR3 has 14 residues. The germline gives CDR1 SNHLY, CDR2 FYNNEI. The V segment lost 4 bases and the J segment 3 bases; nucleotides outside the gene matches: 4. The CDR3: CASSVGDRVYEQYF. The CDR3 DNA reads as TGTGCCAGCAGTGTTGGGGACAGGGTCTACGAGCAGTACTTC.

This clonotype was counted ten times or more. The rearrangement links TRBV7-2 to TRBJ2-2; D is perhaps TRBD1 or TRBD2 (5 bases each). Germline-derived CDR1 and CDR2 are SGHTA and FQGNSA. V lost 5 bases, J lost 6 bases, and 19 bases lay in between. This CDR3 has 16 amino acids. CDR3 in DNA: TGTGCCAGCAGCCGCCCGGTCGGGGCGCTGGCCGGGGAGCTGTTTTTT. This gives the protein CASSRPVGALAGELFF.

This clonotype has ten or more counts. This CDR3 is CATKPGRSGNTIYF. As DNA, the CDR3 is TGTGCCACCAAACCGGGACGGAGTGGAAACACCATATATTTT. V usage is TRBV19 and J usage is TRBJ1-3; a weak D match, TRBD1 (5 bases). Trimming left V 10 bases short and J 3 bases short, with 16 bases between. The CDR3 contains 14 residues. Germline assignment: CDR1 LNHDA and CDR2 SQIVND (reference sequence).

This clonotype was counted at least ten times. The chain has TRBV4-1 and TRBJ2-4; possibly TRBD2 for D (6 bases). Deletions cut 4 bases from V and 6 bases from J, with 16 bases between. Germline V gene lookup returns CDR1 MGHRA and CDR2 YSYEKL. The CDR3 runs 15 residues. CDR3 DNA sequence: TGCGCCAGCAGCCGGTTAGCGGTTGAGGGAAACATTCAGTACTTC. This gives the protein CASSRLAVEGNIQYF.

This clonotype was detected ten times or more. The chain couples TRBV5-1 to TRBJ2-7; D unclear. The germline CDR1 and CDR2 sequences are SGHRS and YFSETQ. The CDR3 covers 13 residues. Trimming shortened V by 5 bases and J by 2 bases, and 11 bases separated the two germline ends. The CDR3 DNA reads TGCGCCAGCAGGAGGACGGGCGCCTACGAGCAGTACTTC. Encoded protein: CASRRTGAYEQYF.

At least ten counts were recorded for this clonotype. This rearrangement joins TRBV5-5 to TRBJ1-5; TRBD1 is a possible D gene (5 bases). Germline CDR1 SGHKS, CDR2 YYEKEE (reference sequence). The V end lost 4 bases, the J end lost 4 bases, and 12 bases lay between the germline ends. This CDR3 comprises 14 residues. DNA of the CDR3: TGTGCCAGCAGCCGGGACCCTGTTAATCAGCCCCAGCATTTT. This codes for CASSRDPVNQPQHF.

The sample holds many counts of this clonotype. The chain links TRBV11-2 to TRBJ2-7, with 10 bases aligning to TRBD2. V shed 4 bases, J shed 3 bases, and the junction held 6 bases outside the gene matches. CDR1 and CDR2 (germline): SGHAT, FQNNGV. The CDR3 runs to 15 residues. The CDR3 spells CASSSTSGIIYEQYF. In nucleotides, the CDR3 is TGTGCCAGCAGCTCCACTAGCGGGATTATCTACGAGCAGTACTTC.

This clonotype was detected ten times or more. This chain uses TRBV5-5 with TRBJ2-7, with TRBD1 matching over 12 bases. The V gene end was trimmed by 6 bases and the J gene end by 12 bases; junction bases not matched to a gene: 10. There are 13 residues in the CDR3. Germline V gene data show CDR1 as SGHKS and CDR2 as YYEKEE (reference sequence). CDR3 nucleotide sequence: TGTGCCAGCACCCCACCGGGACAGGGGGCTGGGTACTTC. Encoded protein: CASTPPGQGAGYF.

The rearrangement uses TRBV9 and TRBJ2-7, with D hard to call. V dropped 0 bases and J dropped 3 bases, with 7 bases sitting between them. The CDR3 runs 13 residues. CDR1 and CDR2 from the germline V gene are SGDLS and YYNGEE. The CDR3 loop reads CASSVVSFYEQYF. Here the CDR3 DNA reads TGTGCCAGCAGCGTAGTATCTTTCTACGAGCAGTACTTC.

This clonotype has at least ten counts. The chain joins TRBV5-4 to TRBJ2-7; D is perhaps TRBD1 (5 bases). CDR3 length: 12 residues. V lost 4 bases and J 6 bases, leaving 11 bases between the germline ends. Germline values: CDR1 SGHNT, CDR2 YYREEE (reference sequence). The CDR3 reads CASSRGPVEQYF. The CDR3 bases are TGTGCCAGCAGCAGGGGTCCGGTCGAGCAGTACTTC.

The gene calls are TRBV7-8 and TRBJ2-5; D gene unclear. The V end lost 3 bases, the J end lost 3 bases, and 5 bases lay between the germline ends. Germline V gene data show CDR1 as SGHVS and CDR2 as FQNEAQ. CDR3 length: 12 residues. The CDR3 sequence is CASSLIKETQYF. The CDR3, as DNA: TGTGCCAGCAGCTTGATAAAAGAGACCCAGTACTTC.

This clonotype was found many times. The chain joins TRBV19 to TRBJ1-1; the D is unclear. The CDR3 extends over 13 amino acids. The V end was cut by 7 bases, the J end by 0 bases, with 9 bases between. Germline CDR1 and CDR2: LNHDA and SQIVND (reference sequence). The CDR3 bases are TGTGCCAGTAATGCACGGGTGAACACTGAAGCTTTCTTT. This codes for CASNARVNTEAFF.

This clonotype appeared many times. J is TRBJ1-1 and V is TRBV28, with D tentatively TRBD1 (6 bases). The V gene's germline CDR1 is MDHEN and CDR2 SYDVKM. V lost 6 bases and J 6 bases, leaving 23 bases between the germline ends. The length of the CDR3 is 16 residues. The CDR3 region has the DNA TGTGCCAGCAGCTCCCGTGGGGGGGGGGCACGATCTGAAGCTTTCTTT. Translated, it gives CASSSRGGGARSEAFF. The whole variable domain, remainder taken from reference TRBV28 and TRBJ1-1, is DVKVTQSSRYLVKRTGEKVFLECVQDMDHENMFWYRQDPGLGLRLIYFSYDVKMKEKGDIPEGYSVSREKKERFSLILESASTNQTSMYLCASSSRGGGARSEAFFGQGTRLTVV.

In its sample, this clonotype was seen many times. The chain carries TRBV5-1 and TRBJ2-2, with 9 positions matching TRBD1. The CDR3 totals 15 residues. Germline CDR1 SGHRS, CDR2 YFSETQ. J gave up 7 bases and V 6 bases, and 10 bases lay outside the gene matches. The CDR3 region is CASTAGQGKFGELFF. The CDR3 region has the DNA TGCGCCAGCACCGCTGGACAGGGGAAGTTCGGGGAGCTGTTTTTT.

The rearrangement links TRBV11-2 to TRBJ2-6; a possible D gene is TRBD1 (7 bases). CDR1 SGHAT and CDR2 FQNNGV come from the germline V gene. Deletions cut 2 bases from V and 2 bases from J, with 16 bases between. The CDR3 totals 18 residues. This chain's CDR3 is CASSLNEAGGPGANVLTF. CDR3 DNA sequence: TGTGCCAGCAGCTTAAATGAGGCAGGGGGGCCTGGGGCCAACGTCCTGACTTTC.

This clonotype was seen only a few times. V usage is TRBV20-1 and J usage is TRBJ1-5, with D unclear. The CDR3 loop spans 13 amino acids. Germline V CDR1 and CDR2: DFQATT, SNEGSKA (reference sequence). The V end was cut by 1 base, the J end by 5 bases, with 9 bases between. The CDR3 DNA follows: TGCAGTGCTAGAGGGACGACGGATCAGCCCCAGCATTTT. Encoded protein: CSARGTTDQPQHF.

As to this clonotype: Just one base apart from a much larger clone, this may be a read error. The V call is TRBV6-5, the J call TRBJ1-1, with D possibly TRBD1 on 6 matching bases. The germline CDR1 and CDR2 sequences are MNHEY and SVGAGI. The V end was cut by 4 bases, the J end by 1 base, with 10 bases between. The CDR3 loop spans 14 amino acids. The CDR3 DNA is TGTGCCAGCAGTTGGAACAGGGCGAACACTGAAGCTTTCTTT. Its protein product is CASSWNRANTEAFF.

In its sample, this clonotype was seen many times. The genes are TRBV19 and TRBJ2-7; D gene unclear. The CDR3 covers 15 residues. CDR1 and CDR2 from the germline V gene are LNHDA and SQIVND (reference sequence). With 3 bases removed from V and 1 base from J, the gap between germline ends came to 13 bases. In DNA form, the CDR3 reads TGTGCCAGTAGTATCAGTAAAGGGCGATCCTACGAGCAGTACTTC. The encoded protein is CASSISKGRSYEQYF.

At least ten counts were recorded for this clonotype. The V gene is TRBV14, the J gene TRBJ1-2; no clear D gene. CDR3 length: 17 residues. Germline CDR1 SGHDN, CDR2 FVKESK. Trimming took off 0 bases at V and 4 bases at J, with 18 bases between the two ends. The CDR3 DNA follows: TGTGCCAGCAGCCAAGAAAGATTGGGGAGCGGACCCTATGGCTACACCTTC. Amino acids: CASSQERLGSGPYGYTF. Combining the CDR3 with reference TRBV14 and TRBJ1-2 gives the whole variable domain EAGVTQFPSHSVIEKGQTVTLRCDPISGHDNLYWYRRVMGKEIKFLLHFVKESKQDESGMPNNRFLAERTGGTYSTLKVQPAELEDSGVYFCASSQERLGSGPYGYTFGSGTRLTVV.

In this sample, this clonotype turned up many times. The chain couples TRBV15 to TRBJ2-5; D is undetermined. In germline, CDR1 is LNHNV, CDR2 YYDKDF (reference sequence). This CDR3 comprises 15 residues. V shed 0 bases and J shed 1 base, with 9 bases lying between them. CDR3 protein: CATSRDPTTQETQYF. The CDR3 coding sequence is TGTGCCACCAGCAGAGATCCGACAACCCAAGAGACCCAGTACTTC.

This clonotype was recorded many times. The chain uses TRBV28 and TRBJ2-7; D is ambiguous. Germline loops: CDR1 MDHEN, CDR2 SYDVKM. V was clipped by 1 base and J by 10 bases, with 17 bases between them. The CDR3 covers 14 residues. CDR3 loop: CASSLSQPPTRQYF. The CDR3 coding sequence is TGTGCCAGCAGTTTATCGCAGCCCCCTACGAGACAGTACTTC.

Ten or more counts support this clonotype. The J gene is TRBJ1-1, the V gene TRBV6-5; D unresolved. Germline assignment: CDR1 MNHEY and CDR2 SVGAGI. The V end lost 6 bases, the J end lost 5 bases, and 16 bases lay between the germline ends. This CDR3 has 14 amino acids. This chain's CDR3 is CASSHDRGRTEAFF. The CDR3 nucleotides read TGTGCCAGCAGCCACGACCGAGGGAGGACTGAAGCTTTCTTT.

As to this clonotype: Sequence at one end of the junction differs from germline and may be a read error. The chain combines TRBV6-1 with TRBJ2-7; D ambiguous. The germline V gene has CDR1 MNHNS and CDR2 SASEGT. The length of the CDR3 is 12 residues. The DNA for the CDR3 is TGTGCCTGCAGTGAAGAAAGGTACGAGCAGTACTTC. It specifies CACSEERYEQYF.

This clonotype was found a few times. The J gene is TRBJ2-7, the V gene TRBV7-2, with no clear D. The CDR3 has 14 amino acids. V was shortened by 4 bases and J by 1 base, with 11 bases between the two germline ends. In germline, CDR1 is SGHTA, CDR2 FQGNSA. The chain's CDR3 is CASSSDLLSYEQYF. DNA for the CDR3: TGTGCCAGCAGCTCAGACTTACTTTCCTACGAGCAGTACTTC.

Here the CDR3 DNA reads TGTGCCAGCAGGGAAGGACAGGCCAGATCTGGAAACACCATATATTTT. Amino acids: CASREGQARSGNTIYF. This chain connects TRBV11-2 to TRBJ1-3, with 7 nucleotides matching TRBD1. The trim removed 6 bases at V and 1 base at J, leaving 9 bases unmatched. The CDR3 consists of 16 residues. The germline V gene has CDR1 SGHAT and CDR2 FQNNGV.